This T cell receptor beta chain was recorded in a study of TIL therapy for anti-PD-1-resistant metastatic lung cancer. Study at large: Median tumor PD-L1 proportion score was approximately 5.7%. Findings of the study overall: This highly selected cohort may not generalize to typical lung cancer patients.

Sample time point: pre-treatment sample, taken before nivolumab and TIL therapy. Enrollment ran from late 2017 to early 2020. Sequencing used immunoSEQ v3. This table comes from immunoSEQ multiplex PCR, and its TCRdb copy is limited to in-frame clones, with some not included. Of more than 35,000 clones listed, around four fifths are singletons. As concerns this clone: The antigen is not known.

Losses at the gene ends were 6 bases for V and 0 bases for J; bases not matched to a gene: 5. The CDR3 length is 15 residues. CDR1 and CDR2 (germline): SGHRS, YFSETQ. This clonotype originated in a person aged 25 to 80 with non-small cell lung cancer. The input for sequencing was blood, taken at baseline. The J gene is TRBJ2-7, the V gene TRBV5-1, with 11 nucleotides matching TRBD2. In DNA form, the CDR3 reads TGCGCCAGCACCGTAGCGGGGGGGACCTCCTACGAGCAGTACTTC. It translates to CASTVAGGTSYEQYF.